The 21 T cell receptor beta chains below come from one sample, sequenced in a study of vaccination and CD4 T cells after COVID-19. The assay that was used to sequence DNA from cultured CD4+ T cells was the Oncomine TCR Beta short-read assay. TCRdb re-called the PCR reads through MiXCR, storing one row per CDR3 protein. The table includes about 12,000 distinct CDR3 sequences, about 38% detected once. As to treatment: approximately 10-day PBMC culture with coronavirus spike peptide pools or control peptides (ViraFEST assay). These receptors have no identified antigens. Sample: cultured CD4+ T cells from blood. These receptors were obtained from a human donor with COVID-19.

The J gene is TRBJ2-7, the V gene TRBV7-2; 8 bases fit TRBD1. After removal of 3 bases from V and 6 bases from J, the junction contained 10 bases not matched to a gene. The CDR3 totals 15 residues. CDR1 is SGHTA and CDR2 is FQGNSA in the germline V gene. CDR3 coding DNA: TGTGCCAGCAGCTTTAACTCAGGGACAGGCGTCGAGCAGTACTTC. Translating gives CASSFNSGTGVEQYF.

The V gene is TRBV5-1, the J gene TRBJ1-2, with D possibly being TRBD1 (5 bases). The germline gives CDR1 SGHRS, CDR2 YFSETQ. The CDR3 has 13 amino acids. Trimming stripped 4 bases from V and 4 bases from J, with 11 bases between. CDR3 nucleotides: TGCGCCAGCAGCACCGGGGGTCCCTATGGCTACACCTTC. It encodes CASSTGGPYGYTF. Supplemented by reference TRBV5-1 and TRBJ1-2, the full variable domain reads KAGVTQTPRYLIKTRGQQVTLSCSPISGHRSVSWYQQTPGQGLQFLFEYFSETQRNKGNFPGRFSGRQFSNSRSEMNVSTLELGDSALYLCASSTGGPYGYTFGSGTRLTVV.

This clonotype was observed a handful of times. V is TRBV19 and J is TRBJ2-3; 8 positions agree with TRBD1. V lost 3 bases to trimming and J lost 4 bases; unmatched junction nucleotides: 12. CDR3 length: 17 residues. Germline V lookup: CDR1 LNHDA, CDR2 SQIVND (reference sequence). In DNA, the CDR3 is TGTGCCAGTAGTATGCAAGTCGCACAGGGGGGCTCAGATACGCAGTATTTT. Residues: CASSMQVAQGGSDTQYF.

This clonotype was found a few times. This rearrangement joins TRBV27 to TRBJ2-1; TRBD1 matches 9 bases. Germline V gene sequence: CDR1 MNHEY, CDR2 SMNVEV (reference sequence). J was trimmed by 7 bases and V by 7 bases; bases with no gene match: 17. The CDR3 is made up of 17 amino acids. Here the CDR3 reads CASTFPSTGGAYNEQFF. The CDR3 nucleotides are TGTGCCAGCACCTTCCCGAGTACAGGGGGCGCTTATAATGAGCAGTTCTTC.

This clonotype was observed a few times. The chain's CDR3 is CSASRDTLNTEAFF. The CDR3 DNA is TGCAGTGCTAGTAGGGACACCTTGAACACTGAAGCTTTCTTT. The chain is built from TRBV20-1 and TRBJ1-1, with D maybe TRBD1 (6 bases). The V end was cut by 3 bases, the J end by 0 bases, with 11 bases between. CDR1 and CDR2 (germline): DFQATT, SNEGSKA (reference sequence). The CDR3 spans 14 residues.

This clonotype has a single count. The V call is TRBV11-2, the J call TRBJ2-1; TRBD2 aligns across 10 bases. With V trimmed by 2 bases and J by 9 bases, 13 bases remained unmatched. Looked up from germline, CDR1 is SGHAT and CDR2 is FQNNGV. The CDR3 has 17 amino acids. CDR3 residues: CASSLFRSGGARGEQFF. The CDR3, as DNA: TGTGCCAGCAGCTTATTCCGGAGCGGGGGGGCGCGTGGTGAGCAGTTCTTC.

The V gene is TRBV5-4, the J gene TRBJ2-3; the D gene is possibly TRBD2 (6 bases). CDR1 and CDR2 from the germline V gene are SGHNT and YYREEE (reference sequence). The V end was cut by 0 bases, the J end by 1 base, with 9 bases between. The CDR3 covers 15 residues. DNA of the CDR3: TGTGCCAGCAGCTTGGTTACGGGGGGCACAGATACGCAGTATTTT. Translation: CASSLVTGGTDTQYF.

The chain couples TRBV11-2 to TRBJ2-5; TRBD1 agrees at 11 bases. The CDR3 covers 15 residues. Germline assignment: CDR1 SGHAT and CDR2 FQNNGV. Trimming removed 5 bases from V and 5 bases from J; junction bases left unmatched: 7. The CDR3 DNA is TGTGCCAGCAGCGCTGGGACAGGGGGTACGGAGACCCAGTACTTC. Residues: CASSAGTGGTETQYF.

This sequence joins TRBV4-3 and TRBJ2-3; 12 bases are shared with TRBD2. CDR1 is LGHNA, CDR2 YSLEER, per germline. The trim removed 2 bases at V and 1 base at J, leaving 4 bases unmatched. The CDR3 consists of 17 residues. The CDR3 nucleotides are TGCGCCAGCAGCCAATCACTAGCGGGGGGCCGCACAGATACGCAGTATTTT. Protein sequence: CASSQSLAGGRTDTQYF.

This clonotype was seen a single time. This chain links TRBV28 with TRBJ1-2; D call uncertain. This CDR3 contains 13 residues. Trimming left V 2 bases short and J 5 bases short, with 9 bases between. Per the germline V gene, CDR1 is MDHEN and CDR2 is SYDVKM. For the CDR3, the DNA is TGTGCCAGCAGTTTAAGTTCCGTATATGGCTACACCTTC. Its protein is CASSLSSVYGYTF.

The sample holds one count of this clonotype. This chain connects TRBV7-2 to TRBJ2-7; no definite D call. The CDR3 is 12 residues long. From germline, CDR1 is SGHTA and CDR2 FQGNSA. The V and J ends lost 1 base and 4 bases respectively, with 5 bases between them. CDR3 DNA sequence: TGTGCCAGCAGCTTAGGCAGGTACGAGCAGTACTTC. It encodes CASSLGRYEQYF.

This chain uses TRBV7-9 with TRBJ1-1; D unresolved. The CDR3 covers 13 residues. V dropped 3 bases and J dropped 8 bases, with 13 bases sitting between them. Germline V gene sequence: CDR1 SEHNR, CDR2 FQNEAQ (reference sequence). CDR3 amino acids: CASSFAPTAEAFF. The DNA for the CDR3 is TGTGCCAGCAGCTTCGCCCCTACAGCCGAAGCTTTCTTT.

The table lists this clonotype with a few counts. CDR3 protein: CASTLPGYTF. DNA of the CDR3: TGTGCCAGCACATTACCTGGCTACACCTTC. The rearrangement joins TRBV21-1 to TRBJ1-2. TRBV21-1 has pseudogene status. The CDR3 sequence is 10 residues long.

This clonotype appeared a few times. The chain links TRBV5-1 to TRBJ2-5; D might be TRBD2 (5 bases). V was trimmed by 6 bases and J by 0 bases, leaving 21 bases between them. This CDR3 contains 17 residues. CDR1 and CDR2 (germline): SGHRS, YFSETQ. The DNA of the CDR3 is TGCGCCAGCACCTATGGGAAAACTAGTGGGTACCAAGAGACCCAGTACTTC. Its protein product is CASTYGKTSGYQETQYF.

V is TRBV7-3 and J is TRBJ2-2; 9 nucleotides match TRBD2. This CDR3 region has 13 residues. The V segment lost 9 bases and the J segment 4 bases; nucleotides outside the gene matches: 3. CDR1 and CDR2 from the germline V gene are SGHTA and FQGTGA. This CDR3 reads CASSGGATGELFF. In DNA form, the CDR3 reads TGTGCCAGTAGCGGGGGTGCCACCGGGGAGCTGTTTTTT. The full variable domain, its missing parts supplied by reference TRBV7-3 and TRBJ2-2, is GAGVSQTPSNKVTEKGKYVELRCDPISGHTALYWYRQSLGQGPEFLIYFQGTGAADDSGLPNDRFFAVRPEGSVSTLKIQRTERGDSAVYLCASSGGATGELFFGEGSRLTVL.

This clonotype was seen more than once but under ten times. This chain uses TRBV7-2 with TRBJ2-3, with no clear D. Germline lookup yields CDR1 SGHTA and CDR2 FQGNSA. V was shortened by 0 bases and J by 7 bases, with 8 bases between the two germline ends. The CDR3 consists of 13 residues. The CDR3 DNA sequence: TGTGCCAGCAGCTTAGCGGGCGAGTATACGCAGTATTTT. This encodes CASSLAGEYTQYF.

To note about this clonotype: This CDR3 is missing its conserved last phenylalanine or tryptophan, likely due to a read error. The chain employs TRBV29-1 and TRBJ1-2, with a weak D call TRBD1 (6 bases). Germline V gives CDR1 SQVTM, CDR2 ANQGSEA. This CDR3 has 14 residues. Trimming stripped 0 bases from V and 5 bases from J, with 13 bases between. CDR3 DNA sequence: TGCAGCGTTGAAGATATGGACAGACTTTATGGCTACACCTTA. Amino acid sequence: CSVEDMDRLYGYTL.

V is TRBV28 and J is TRBJ1-2; the D gene is possibly TRBD1 (5 bases). Per germline, CDR1 MDHEN and CDR2 SYDVKM. Trimming took 6 bases from V and 12 from J, leaving 14 bases between them. The CDR3 covers 11 residues. The CDR3 region is CASSPRGDHTF. CDR3 in DNA: TGTGCCAGCAGCCCGAGGGGAGACCACACCTTC.

The V call is TRBV9, the J call TRBJ2-3; no clear D. Germline V gene sequence: CDR1 SGDLS, CDR2 YYNGEE. The CDR3 totals 14 residues. Trimming removed 0 bases from V and 1 base from J, with 6 bases in between. The CDR3, as DNA: TGTGCCAGCAGCGTAGTTTCACGCACAGATACGCAGTATTTT. This translates into CASSVVSRTDTQYF.

This clonotype was counted between two and nine times. The rearrangement links TRBV2 to TRBJ2-2; 7 bases align to TRBD1. The CDR3 sequence is 14 residues long. Germline CDR1 and CDR2: SNHLY and FYNNEI. V lost 3 bases to trimming and J lost 3 bases; unmatched junction nucleotides: 1. The CDR3 DNA follows: TGTGCCAGCAGTGATCAGGGGGACACCGGGGAGCTGTTTTTT. Protein: CASSDQGDTGELFF.

This clonotype was counted between two and nine times. The J gene is TRBJ2-2, the V gene TRBV6-1; D is unclear. With 8 bases removed from V and 6 bases from J, the gap between germline ends came to 7 bases. The length of the CDR3 is 11 residues. Germline CDR1 MNHNS, CDR2 SASEGT. This CDR3 is CASFSPGELFF. DNA of the CDR3: TGTGCCAGCTTCTCCCCCGGGGAGCTGTTTTTT.